The 9 T cell receptor beta chains in this list originate from one sample, sequenced in a study of blood T cell repertoires in COVID-19. Assay used: immunoSEQ multiplex PCR; TCRdb lists only in-frame clones, some missing. Here the sample spans tens of thousands of clones, 85% to 90% being singletons. Sample: peripheral blood. These receptors were taken from a man in his sixties with acute or convalescent COVID-19.

The rearrangement uses TRBV5-8 and TRBJ1-2; the match to TRBD1 covers 8 bases. The CDR3 covers 14 residues. Germline V gene lookup returns CDR1 SGHTS and CDR2 YDEGEE. J gave up 4 bases and V 4 bases, and 6 bases lay outside the gene matches. CDR3 amino acids: CASSMDREIYGYTF. CDR3 bases: TGTGCCAGCAGCATGGACAGGGAAATCTATGGCTACACCTTC. The whole variable domain, filled in from reference TRBV5-8 and TRBJ1-2, reads EAGVTQSPTHLIKTRGQQATLRCSPISGHTSVYWYQQALGLGLQFLLWYDEGEERNRGNFPPRFSGRQFPNYSSELNVNALELEDSALYLCASSMDREIYGYTFGSGTRLTVV.

In its sample, this clone was seen once. The V and J genes are TRBV28 and TRBJ2-3; TRBD1 agrees at 7 bases. The length of the CDR3 is 15 residues. The V and J ends lost 5 bases and 13 bases, in that order; junction bases with no gene match: 18. Germline CDR1 reads MDHEN; CDR2 reads SYDVKM. DNA of the CDR3: TGTGCCAGCAGTCTCCTAAAACACACAGGGGAAGCCAAGTATTTT. Protein sequence: CASSLLKHTGEAKYF.

The chain couples TRBV5-1 to TRBJ2-5; D uncertain. V dropped 0 bases and J dropped 5 bases, with 8 bases sitting between them. This CDR3 spans 13 amino acids. The germline V gene has CDR1 SGHRS and CDR2 YFSETQ. As DNA, the CDR3 is TGCGCCAGCAGCTTGGGGGTCGGGGAGACCCAGTACTTC. This sequence encodes CASSLGVGETQYF.

The chain couples TRBV11-2 to TRBJ2-7; 8 nucleotides line up with TRBD1. This CDR3 is 16 amino acids long. The germline CDR1 and CDR2 sequences are SGHAT and FQNNGV. Germline trimming cut 1 base from V and 2 bases from J; bases unmatched to any gene: 7. The CDR3 reads CASSLVQTGEPYEQYF. The CDR3 DNA reads as TGTGCCAGCAGCTTAGTCCAGACAGGGGAACCCTACGAGCAGTACTTC.

This chain links TRBV9 with TRBJ1-2, with D perhaps TRBD1 (6 bases). CDR1 SGDLS and CDR2 YYNGEE come from the germline V gene. The CDR3 loop spans 13 amino acids. V was shortened by 4 bases and J by 3 bases, with 10 bases between the two germline ends. The DNA for the CDR3 is TGTGCCAGCAGCCCCAGGGGAGACTATGGCTACACCTTC. Its protein is CASSPRGDYGYTF. Full variable domain (outside the CDR3, taken from reference TRBV9 and TRBJ1-2): DSGVTQTPKHLITATGQRVTLRCSPRSGDLSVYWYQQSLDQGLQFLIQYYNGEERAKGNILERFSAQQFPDLHSELNLSSLELGDSALYFCASSPRGDYGYTFGSGTRLTVV.

CDR3 in DNA: TGTGCCAGCATTTTTACAGGGGCTTACGAGCAGTACTTC. This gives the protein CASIFTGAYEQYF. This chain joins TRBV27 and TRBJ2-7, with TRBD1 matching over 7 bases. Germline V lookup: CDR1 MNHEY, CDR2 SMNVEV (reference sequence). The CDR3 consists of 13 residues. The V segment lost 7 bases and the J segment 4 bases; nucleotides outside the gene matches: 7.

The chain has TRBV24-1 and TRBJ1-4; 8 bases are a match to TRBD1. V was pared by 4 bases and J by 7 bases, with 7 bases of the junction left unmatched. The CDR3 is made up of 15 amino acids. Germline V gene data show CDR1 as KGHDR and CDR2 as SFDVKD. CDR3 coding DNA: TGTGCCACCAGTGACCGACAGGGGACGGGTGAAAAACTGTTTTTT. It yields the protein CATSDRQGTGEKLFF.

The chain combines TRBV7-8 with TRBJ2-7; 7 bases align to TRBD2. CDR3 length: 16 amino acids. Germline CDR1 reads SGHVS; CDR2 reads FQNEAQ. Germline trimming cut 0 bases from V and 3 bases from J; bases unmatched to any gene: 8. The CDR3 DNA reads as TGTGCCAGCAGCTTAGCTGGACGGACTAGAATCTACGAGCAGTACTTC. Protein: CASSLAGRTRIYEQYF.

The rearrangement uses TRBV7-3 and TRBJ2-1, with TRBD2 identical over 14 bases. CDR3 length equals 18 residues. Germline V gene data show CDR1 as SGHTA and CDR2 as FQGTGA. The junction had 10 bases not matched to a gene; V was cut back by 5 bases and J by 4 bases. CDR3 protein: CASSPGTSGSRGYNEQFF. DNA for the CDR3: TGTGCCAGCAGCCCGGGGACTAGCGGGAGCCGGGGGTACAATGAGCAGTTCTTC. The entire variable domain, with the rest obtained from reference TRBV7-3 and TRBJ2-1, is as follows: GAGVSQTPSNKVTEKGKYVELRCDPISGHTALYWYRQSLGQGPEFLIYFQGTGAADDSGLPNDRFFAVRPEGSVSTLKIQRTERGDSAVYLCASSPGTSGSRGYNEQFFGPGTRLTVL.